This TCR beta chain was sequenced for a study of T-cell reconstitution after alpha-beta-depleted transplantation in children. Using unique molecular identifiers, the investigators prepared the TCRbeta library. MiXCR, applied by TCRdb to the PCR reads, yields one record per CDR3 protein. Here the sample spans around 94,000 distinct CDR3 sequences, approximately 5.4% being singletons. The receptor was derived from a female patient between 2 and 15 years old who had a stem cell transplant for Fanconi anemia, so the T cells may come from the graft donor. Here the sequenced sample was PBMCs, mostly from graft donor cells, taken 60 days after TCRalphabeta/CD19-depleted stem cell transplant.

The CDR3 sequence: CASTGLIETQYF. The CDR3 nucleotides read TGTGCCAGCACTGGGTTGATAGAGACCCAGTACTTC. The gene calls are TRBV2 and TRBJ2-5; D remains unclear. Germline loops: CDR1 SNHLY, CDR2 FYNNEI. Trimming took 7 bases from V and 4 from J, leaving 10 bases between them. This CDR3 has 12 residues. The entire variable domain, with the rest obtained from reference TRBV2 and TRBJ2-5, is as follows: EPEVTQTPSHQVTQMGQEVILRCVPISNHLYFYWYRQILGQKVEFLVSFYNNEISEKSEIFDDQFSVERPDGSNFTLKIRSTKLEDSAMYFCASTGLIETQYFGPGTRLLVL.